This T cell receptor (beta chain) was sequenced for a study of somatic mutations in cytotoxic T cells in rheumatoid arthritis. V gave up 6 bases and J gave up 1 base; unmatched junction bases: 10. This CDR3 is 16 amino acids long. Germline V CDR1 and CDR2: SNHLY, FYNNEI. Using immunoSEQ multiplex PCR, the repertoire was profiled, and TCRdb retains in-frame clones only, with some absent. Of around 24,000 clones detected, 82% appear once; the ten largest clones hold around 5%. The chain joins TRBV2 to TRBJ1-2, with 8 positions matching TRBD1. The sequence was obtained from a man aged 50 or older in good health. Sequencing was done on a sample of CD8+ T cells sorted from blood. CDR3 amino acids: CASRAPGTGVNYGYTF. The DNA for the CDR3 is TGTGCCAGCAGAGCACCGGGGACAGGCGTTAACTATGGCTACACCTTC.